The 28 T cell receptor beta chains below were found in one sample sequenced in a study of T cell responses to AZD1222 COVID-19 vaccine. The repertoire was sequenced with immunoSEQ multiplex PCR; TCRdb's copy has only in-frame clones and lacks some. The repertoire holds 100,000 to 150,000 clones, around 86% seen once, with 20% to 25% in the top ten. The sample was peripheral blood, taken on day 0 of AZD1222 vaccination. Source of these receptors: an adult in good health.

CDR3 nucleotides: TGTGCCAGCAGCCCCGGGGGAACAGATACGCAGTATTTT. Encoded protein: CASSPGGTDTQYF. V usage is TRBV11-3 and J usage is TRBJ2-3, with D perhaps TRBD2 (6 bases). V lost 5 bases, J lost 3 bases, and 9 bases lay in between. Germline V CDR1 and CDR2: SGHNT, YENEEA. This CDR3 is built from 13 residues.

This clone was counted only a few times. The chain combines TRBV7-6 with TRBJ1-1; D is ambiguous. This CDR3 is built from 13 residues. Trimming shortened V by 4 bases and J by 4 bases, and 10 bases separated the two germline ends. Germline loops: CDR1 SGHVS, CDR2 FNYEAQ. CDR3 residues: CASSSKWGTEAFF. For the CDR3, the DNA is TGTGCCAGCAGCTCCAAATGGGGCACTGAAGCTTTCTTT.

The V and J genes are TRBV21-1 and TRBJ1-1. TRBV21-1 is annotated as a pseudogene. The CDR3 totals 14 residues. CDR3 DNA sequence: TGTGCCAGCAGCAAAGGCCCACGGGGCACTGAAGCTTTCTTT. This sequence encodes CASSKGPRGTEAFF.

The chain links TRBV7-9 to TRBJ1-5; 7 positions match TRBD1. The CDR3 extends over 15 amino acids. The germline V gene encodes CDR1 SEHNR and CDR2 FQNEAQ (reference sequence). V was clipped by 5 bases and J by 0 bases; unmatched bases: 4. Written as DNA, the CDR3 is TGTGCCAGCAGCCGGACAGGCAATAGCAATCAGCCCCAGCATTTT. The encoded protein is CASSRTGNSNQPQHF.

The J gene is TRBJ2-5, the V gene TRBV5-1; no clear D gene. V was clipped by 5 bases and J by 5 bases, with 10 bases between them. The CDR3 length is 12 residues. The germline CDR1 and CDR2 sequences are SGHRS and YFSETQ. CDR3 loop: CASRVGSETQYF. The CDR3 coding sequence is TGCGCCAGCAGGGTTGGTTCGGAGACCCAGTACTTC.

The genes are TRBV20-1 and TRBJ2-2; D uncertain. Germline V gene lookup returns CDR1 DFQATT and CDR2 SNEGSKA (reference sequence). The CDR3 extends over 11 amino acids. With 3 bases removed from V and 7 bases from J, the gap between germline ends came to 6 bases. CDR3 residues: CSASGLGELFF. CDR3 in DNA: TGCAGTGCTAGCGGCCTCGGGGAGCTGTTTTTT.

V gene TRBV29-1 combines with J gene TRBJ1-1, with D tentatively TRBD1 (5 bases). CDR1 and CDR2 (germline): SQVTM, ANQGSEA. Trimming shortened V by 2 bases and J by 3 bases, and 13 bases separated the two germline ends. The CDR3 has 14 residues. The CDR3 sequence: CSVEKGLGDTEAFF. CDR3 DNA sequence: TGCAGCGTTGAAAAGGGGTTGGGGGACACTGAAGCTTTCTTT.

The chain uses TRBV9 and TRBJ1-2; tentative D call: TRBD1 (6 bases). The CDR3 has 13 amino acids. V shed 2 bases and J shed 2 bases, with 7 bases lying between them. The germline V gene has CDR1 SGDLS and CDR2 YYNGEE. CDR3 residues: CASSVDRNYGYTF. For the CDR3, the DNA is TGTGCCAGCAGCGTGGACAGAAACTATGGCTACACCTTC.

This sequence joins TRBV15 and TRBJ1-2; D unclear. V gave up 0 bases and J gave up 2 bases, with 16 bases separating them. The CDR3 length is 17 residues. Germline V lookup: CDR1 LNHNV, CDR2 YYDKDF (reference sequence). The CDR3 DNA reads as TGTGCCACCAGCAGAGATGTGTTCGTCTCCCAAAACTATGGCTACACCTTC. This translates into CATSRDVFVSQNYGYTF.

The CDR3 sequence: CASSRNTQGSYEQYF. CDR3 nucleotides: TGTGCCAGCAGCAGGAATACCCAGGGTTCCTACGAGCAGTACTTC. V and J are TRBV7-2 and TRBJ2-7; D possibly corresponds to TRBD1 (5 bases). The CDR3 totals 15 residues. CDR1 SGHTA and CDR2 FQGNSA come from the germline V gene. V was trimmed by 5 bases and J by 1 base, leaving 15 bases between them.

The chain combines TRBV18 with TRBJ1-1; perhaps TRBD1 as D (6 bases). V was pared by 2 bases and J by 3 bases, with 13 bases between. Germline values: CDR1 KGHSH, CDR2 LQKENI. The CDR3 is 15 residues long. DNA of the CDR3: TGTGCCAGCTCACCATCTCAAGGGGGGGACACTGAAGCTTTCTTT. This translates into CASSPSQGGDTEAFF. Together with reference TRBV18 and TRBJ1-1, the CDR3 gives the full variable domain: NAGVMQNPRHLVRRRGQEARLRCSPMKGHSHVYWYRQLPEEGLKFMVYLQKENIIDESGMPKERFSAEFPKEGPSILRIQQVVRGDSAAYFCASSPSQGGDTEAFFGQGTRLTVV.

The chain uses TRBV12-3 or TRBV12-4 and TRBJ1-1; D unresolved. V lost 2 bases and J lost 11, with 15 bases in between. The CDR3 extends over 13 amino acids. DNA of the CDR3: TGTGCCAGCAGTTTATACGCCGAAAACGGGGCTTTCTTT. This encodes CASSLYAENGAFF.

The chain couples TRBV6-5 to TRBJ1-6; D unclear. V shed 6 bases and J shed 7 bases, with 7 bases lying between them. This CDR3 has 12 amino acids. Germline CDR1 and CDR2: MNHEY and SVGAGI. In DNA form, the CDR3 reads TGTGCCAGCAGCCCGAGGAATTCACCCCTCCACTTT. It is translated as CASSPRNSPLHF.

The CDR3 spells CASSYANYGYTF. CDR3 in DNA: TGTGCCAGCAGTTACGCCAACTATGGCTACACCTTC. V gene TRBV6-5 combines with J gene TRBJ1-2; D unresolved. CDR1 is MNHEY, CDR2 SVGAGI, per germline. The CDR3 extends over 12 amino acids. The V gene lost 2 bases and the J gene lost 2 bases, with 3 bases spanning the gap.

This clone has just one count. The chain recombines TRBV27 with TRBJ2-1; no firm D call. Looked up from germline, CDR1 is MNHEY and CDR2 is SMNVEV (reference sequence). The CDR3 is 14 residues long. Trimming pared 8 bases from V and 0 bases from J, leaving 11 bases between. CDR3 amino acids: CASSILYSYNEQFF. CDR3 DNA sequence: TGTGCCAGCTCCATCCTCTACTCCTACAATGAGCAGTTCTTC.

The V and J genes are TRBV6-2 or TRBV6-3 and TRBJ2-7, with D tentatively TRBD1 (7 bases). This CDR3 region has 14 residues. CDR1 is MNHEY, CDR2 SVGEGT, per germline. V was clipped by 2 bases and J by 2 bases, with 10 bases between them. CDR3 in DNA: TGTGCCAGCAGTTACCAGGGGGGTACCTACGAGCAGTACTTC. This sequence encodes CASSYQGGTYEQYF.

The chain links TRBV4-1 to TRBJ1-1; D ambiguous. The CDR3 spans 15 residues. CDR1 and CDR2 from the germline V gene are MGHRA and YSYEKL. Trimming left V 0 bases short and J 3 bases short, with 11 bases between. The CDR3 DNA is TGCGCCAGCAGCCAAGAGATCCTCCTTGACACTGAAGCTTTCTTT. Translating gives CASSQEILLDTEAFF.

This rearrangement joins TRBV5-6 to TRBJ2-2; D uncertain. Per germline, CDR1 SGHDT and CDR2 YYEEEE. CDR3 length equals 12 residues. V lost 5 bases and J 6 bases, leaving 8 bases between the germline ends. The CDR3 here is CASSREPGELFF. CDR3 nucleotides: TGTGCCAGCAGTCGAGAGCCCGGGGAGCTGTTTTTT. The variable domain in full, with the rest retrieved from reference TRBV5-6 and TRBJ2-2, is DAGVTQSPTHLIKTRGQQVTLRCSPKSGHDTVSWYQQALGQGPQFIFQYYEEEERQRGNFPDRFSGHQFPNYSSELNVNALLLGDSALYLCASSREPGELFFGEGSRLTVL.

The J gene is TRBJ2-1, the V gene TRBV4-3; D may be TRBD2 (6 bases). The CDR3 is 18 amino acids. Germline lookup yields CDR1 LGHNA and CDR2 YSLEER. Trimming removed 0 bases from V and 5 bases from J, with 20 bases in between. The CDR3 reads CASSQDLSRGGGHNEQFF. The CDR3 DNA sequence: TGCGCCAGCAGCCAAGATCTGAGTAGGGGAGGAGGGCACAATGAGCAGTTCTTC.

The rearrangement uses TRBV5-1 and TRBJ2-4; TRBD1 might be the D (6 bases). This CDR3 has 15 amino acids. CDR1 and CDR2 from the germline V gene are SGHRS and YFSETQ. The V end was cut by 3 bases, the J end by 5 bases, with 15 bases between. The CDR3 nucleotides are TGCGCCAGCAGCTCGATTCAGGGGCGGGAAAACATTCAGTACTTC. Amino acids: CASSSIQGRENIQYF.

This chain joins TRBV18 and TRBJ1-2; D is ambiguous. The CDR3 totals 13 residues. Trimming stripped 6 bases from V and 8 bases from J, with 16 bases between. The germline gives CDR1 KGHSH, CDR2 LQKENI. The CDR3 reads CASSHVPAEGYTF. The CDR3 nucleotides read TGTGCCAGCTCTCACGTCCCGGCAGAGGGCTACACCTTC.

This sequence joins TRBV6-5 and TRBJ2-5; D not certain. CDR1 MNHEY and CDR2 SVGAGI come from the germline V gene. V was shortened by 9 bases and J by 3 bases, with 17 bases between the two germline ends. This CDR3 has 14 amino acids. The CDR3 reads CASGKGNYEETQYF. The CDR3 DNA follows: TGTGCCAGTGGAAAGGGTAATTACGAAGAGACCCAGTACTTC.

CDR3 in amino acids: CASRDSYNEKLFF. The DNA for the CDR3 is TGTGCCAGCAGGGACAGCTATAATGAAAAACTGTTTTTT. The chain carries TRBV7-9 and TRBJ1-4; maybe TRBD1 (6 bases). The V end lost 6 bases, the J end lost 4 bases, and 9 bases lay between the germline ends. The germline V gene encodes CDR1 SEHNR and CDR2 FQNEAQ (reference sequence). CDR3 size: 13 residues.

The V call is TRBV5-1, the J call TRBJ1-2; D not resolved. Between the trimmed V and J ends, which lost 0 bases and 2 bases, there was a span of 14 bases. Germline values: CDR1 SGHRS, CDR2 YFSETQ. CDR3 length: 16 residues. CDR3 sequence: CASSLEAGFVNYGYTF. The CDR3 bases are TGCGCCAGCAGCTTGGAAGCAGGTTTCGTAAACTATGGCTACACCTTC.

CDR3 DNA: TGTGCCAGCAGCCAAAACGAGGCGGGGAGGGATGGCTACACCTTC. This encodes CASSQNEAGRDGYTF. The chain has TRBV16 and TRBJ1-2; D uncertain. Looked up from germline, CDR1 is KGHSY and CDR2 is FQNENV. V was trimmed by 2 bases and J by 6 bases, leaving 16 bases between them. The CDR3 runs 15 residues.

V usage is TRBV5-1 and J usage is TRBJ2-7, with TRBD1 identical over 7 bases. Germline lookup yields CDR1 SGHRS and CDR2 YFSETQ. CDR3 size: 12 residues. J lost 4 bases, V lost 3 bases, and 1 base had no gene match. Written as DNA, the CDR3 is TGCGCCAGCAGCTCGGACAGGTACGAGCAGTACTTC. Translating it yields CASSSDRYEQYF.

The chain carries TRBV6-1 and TRBJ1-6; the D is unclear. Trimming took 0 bases from V and 2 from J, leaving 8 bases between them. The CDR3 is 16 residues long. The germline CDR1 and CDR2 sequences are MNHNS and SASEGT. The CDR3 protein is CASSEAGPPYNSPLHF. The CDR3 bases are TGTGCCAGCAGTGAAGCAGGGCCGCCCTATAATTCACCCCTCCACTTT.

The sample holds one count of this clone. This chain connects TRBV3-1 (or the pseudogene TRBV3-2) to TRBJ1-5, with 9 nucleotides matching TRBD1. The CDR3 totals 14 residues. With 4 bases clipped from V and 4 bases from J, the junction kept 2 bases outside the gene matches. The germline gives CDR1 LGHDT, CDR2 YNNKEL (reference sequence). The CDR3 region has the DNA TGTGCCAGCAGCCGGACAGGGGCAAATCAGCCCCAGCATTTT. Its translation is CASSRTGANQPQHF.